The clone carrying this TCR beta chain came up once. Germline V gene sequence: CDR1 SGHAT, CDR2 FQNNGV. Between the trimmed V and J ends, which lost 5 bases and 5 bases, there was a span of 10 bases. The CDR3 runs to 13 residues. The entry originates in a study of OX40 agonist ivuxolimab in advanced cancers. Study in general: An agonistic human IgG2 monoclonal antibody against OX40 (CD134) was given.

The method was immunoSEQ multiplex PCR; TCRdb's version includes in-frame clones alone and lacks a portion of them. The profile shows roughly 48,000 clones, 85% to 90% of them singletons. The rearrangement uses TRBV11-2 and TRBJ2-1; no firm D call. The TCR was taken from an adult with an advanced solid tumor such as melanoma, head and neck, liver or kidney cancer. The sequencing here drew on CD4+ or CD8+ T cells sorted from blood, taken in a trial of the OX40 agonist ivuxolimab. The CDR3 DNA sequence: TGTGCCAGCAGCCTAATAACCGACAATGAGCAGTTCTTC. Translating gives CASSLITDNEQFF.